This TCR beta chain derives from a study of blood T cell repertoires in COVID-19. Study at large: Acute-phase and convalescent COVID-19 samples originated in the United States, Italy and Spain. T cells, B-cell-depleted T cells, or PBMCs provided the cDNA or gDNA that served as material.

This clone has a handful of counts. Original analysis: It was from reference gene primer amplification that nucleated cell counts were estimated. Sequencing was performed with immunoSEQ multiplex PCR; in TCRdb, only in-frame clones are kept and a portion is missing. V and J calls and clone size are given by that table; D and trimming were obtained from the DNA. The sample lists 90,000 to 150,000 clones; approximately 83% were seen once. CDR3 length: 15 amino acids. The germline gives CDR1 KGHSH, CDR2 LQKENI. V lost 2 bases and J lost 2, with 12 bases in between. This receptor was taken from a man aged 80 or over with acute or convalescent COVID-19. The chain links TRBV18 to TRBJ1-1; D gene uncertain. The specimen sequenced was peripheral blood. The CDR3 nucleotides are TGTGCCAGCTCACCAGAAGTGGAGGTTAACACTGAAGCTTTCTTT. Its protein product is CASSPEVEVNTEAFF.